This T cell receptor beta chain was identified in a study of Graves' ophthalmopathy and Graves' hyperthyroidism. Hyperthyroidism patients were newly diagnosed, under 2 months' duration, aged 18 to 65. In its sample, this clonotype was seen a few times. For repertoire sequencing, the TCR beta CDR3 regions were amplified from RNA transcripts. HTBI primers were used in a first-round RT-PCR, which preceded a second-round multiplex PCR. MiXCR was run by TCRdb on the multiplex PCR reads, yielding one entry per CDR3 protein. The table records over a million distinct CDR3 sequences, 35% to 40% of them present only once. CDR3 length: 12 residues. The germline V and J ends were trimmed by 5 bases and 5 bases, with 9 bases remaining between them.

What was sequenced was peripheral blood or thyroid tissue (not recorded which). This TCR came from an adult man with Graves' hyperthyroidism. The J gene is TRBJ2-5, the V gene TRBV12-3 or TRBV12-4; D not certain. The CDR3 here is CASSIPSETQYF. CDR3 in DNA: TGTGCCAGCAGTATCCCCAGTGAGACCCAGTACTTC.